This TCR beta chain derives from a study of blood T cell repertoires in COVID-19. Study context: Sites across the United States, Italy and Spain contributed samples from acute and convalescent COVID-19.

Germline assignment: CDR1 SNHLY and CDR2 FYNNEI. The CDR3 is 15 residues long. V gave up 4 bases and J gave up 0 bases; unmatched junction bases: 1. Generated by immunoSEQ multiplex PCR, the TCRdb table keeps only in-frame clones and is missing some. The sample shows about 260,000 clones, about 90% of them seen only once. The sequencing sample was made of peripheral blood. The TCR sequence derives from a middle-aged woman who had recovered from COVID-19. The V and J genes are TRBV2 and TRBJ2-2; the match to TRBD2 covers 8 bases. In DNA, the CDR3 is TGTGCCAGCAGTGGGGGACTAGCGAACACCGGGGAGCTGTTTTTT. The encoded protein is CASSGGLANTGELFF.